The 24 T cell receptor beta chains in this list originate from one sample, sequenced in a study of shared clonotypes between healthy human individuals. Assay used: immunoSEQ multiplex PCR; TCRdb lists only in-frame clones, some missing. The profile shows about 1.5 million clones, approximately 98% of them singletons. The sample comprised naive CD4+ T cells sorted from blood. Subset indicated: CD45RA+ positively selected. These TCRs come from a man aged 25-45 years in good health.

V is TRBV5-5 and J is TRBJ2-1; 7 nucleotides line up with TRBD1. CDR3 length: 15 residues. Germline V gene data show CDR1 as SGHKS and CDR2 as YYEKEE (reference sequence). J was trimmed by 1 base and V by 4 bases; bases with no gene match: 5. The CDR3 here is CASSVNRGSYNEQFF. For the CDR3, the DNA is TGTGCCAGCAGCGTGAACAGGGGTTCCTACAATGAGCAGTTCTTC.

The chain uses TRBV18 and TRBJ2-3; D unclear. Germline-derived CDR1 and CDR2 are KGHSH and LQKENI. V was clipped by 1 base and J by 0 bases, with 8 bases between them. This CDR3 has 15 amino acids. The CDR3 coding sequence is TGTGCCAGCTCACCACGTGGCCATAGCACAGATACGCAGTATTTT. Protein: CASSPRGHSTDTQYF. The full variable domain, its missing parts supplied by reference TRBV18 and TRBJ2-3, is NAGVMQNPRHLVRRRGQEARLRCSPMKGHSHVYWYRQLPEEGLKFMVYLQKENIIDESGMPKERFSAEFPKEGPSILRIQQVVRGDSAAYFCASSPRGHSTDTQYFGPGTRLTVL.

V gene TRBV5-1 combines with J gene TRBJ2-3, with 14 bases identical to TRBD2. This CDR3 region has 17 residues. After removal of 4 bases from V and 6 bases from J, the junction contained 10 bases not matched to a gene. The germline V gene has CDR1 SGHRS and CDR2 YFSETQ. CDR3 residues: CASSQAGTSGSQDTQYF. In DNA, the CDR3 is TGCGCCAGCAGCCAGGCCGGGACTAGCGGGAGTCAGGATACGCAGTATTTT.

The CDR3 sequence is CASSYSPHRGYEQYF. The CDR3 nucleotides read TGTGCCAGCAGTTACTCGCCTCACAGGGGCTACGAGCAGTACTTC. The chain links TRBV6-5 to TRBJ2-7, with 7 positions matching TRBD1. The CDR3 covers 15 residues. With 0 bases clipped from V and 3 bases from J, the junction kept 5 bases outside the gene matches. Germline V gene data show CDR1 as MNHEY and CDR2 as SVGAGI.

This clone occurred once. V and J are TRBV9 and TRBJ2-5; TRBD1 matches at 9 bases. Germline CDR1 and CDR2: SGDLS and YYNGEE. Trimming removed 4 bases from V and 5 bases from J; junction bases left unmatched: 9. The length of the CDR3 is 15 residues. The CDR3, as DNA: TGTGCCAGCAGCCCCCGGGACAGGGCGCGGGAGACCCAGTACTTC. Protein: CASSPRDRARETQYF.

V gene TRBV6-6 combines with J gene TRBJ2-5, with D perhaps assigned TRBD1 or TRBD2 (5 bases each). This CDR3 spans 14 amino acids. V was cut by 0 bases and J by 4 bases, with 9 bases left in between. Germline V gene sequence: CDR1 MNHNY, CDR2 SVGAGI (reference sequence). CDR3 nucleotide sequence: TGTGCCAGCAGTTACTCAGCAGGGAGAGAGACCCAGTACTTC. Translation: CASSYSAGRETQYF.

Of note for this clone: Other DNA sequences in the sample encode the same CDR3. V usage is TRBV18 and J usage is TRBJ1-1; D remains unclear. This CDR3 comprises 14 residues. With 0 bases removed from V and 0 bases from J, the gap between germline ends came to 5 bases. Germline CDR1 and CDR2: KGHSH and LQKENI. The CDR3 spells CASSPPSVNTEAFF. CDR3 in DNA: TGTGCCAGCTCACCACCGTCTGTGAACACTGAAGCTTTCTTT.

This CDR3 reads CASSFNEKLFF. The CDR3 coding sequence is TGTGCCAGCAGCTTTAATGAAAAACTGTTTTTT. V usage is TRBV7-9 and J usage is TRBJ1-4; no clear D gene. The germline V gene has CDR1 SEHNR and CDR2 FQNEAQ (reference sequence). Trimming shortened V by 3 bases and J by 4 bases, and 0 bases separated the two germline ends. This CDR3 is 11 amino acids long.

Here the CDR3 reads CVRSFFQAGGPRTGELFF. As DNA, the CDR3 is TGTGTCAGAAGCTTTTTTCAAGCGGGAGGGCCGAGAACCGGGGAGCTGTTTTTT. V is TRBV7-5 and J is TRBJ2-2; the table gives TRBD2 as D, unverified against the DNA. TRBV7-5 is marked as a pseudogene. The CDR3 contains 18 residues.

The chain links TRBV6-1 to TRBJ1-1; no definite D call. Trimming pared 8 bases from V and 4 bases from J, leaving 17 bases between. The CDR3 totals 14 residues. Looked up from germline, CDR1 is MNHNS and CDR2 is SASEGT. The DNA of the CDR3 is TGTGCCAGCTCGCGGGATTTGGAGGGCACTGAAGCTTTCTTT. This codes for CASSRDLEGTEAFF.

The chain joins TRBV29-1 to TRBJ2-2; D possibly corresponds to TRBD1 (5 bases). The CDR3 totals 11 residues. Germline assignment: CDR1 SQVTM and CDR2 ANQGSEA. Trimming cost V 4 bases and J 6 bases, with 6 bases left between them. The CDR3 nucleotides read TGCAGCGTTGCAGGGCCCGGGGAGCTGTTTTTT. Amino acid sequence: CSVAGPGELFF.

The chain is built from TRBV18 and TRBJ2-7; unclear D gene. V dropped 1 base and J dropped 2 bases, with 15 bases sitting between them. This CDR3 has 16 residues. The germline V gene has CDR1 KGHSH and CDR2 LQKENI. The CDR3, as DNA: TGTGCCAGCTCACCACGATTCGGTCTCGCAACCTACGAGCAGTACTTC. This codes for CASSPRFGLATYEQYF.

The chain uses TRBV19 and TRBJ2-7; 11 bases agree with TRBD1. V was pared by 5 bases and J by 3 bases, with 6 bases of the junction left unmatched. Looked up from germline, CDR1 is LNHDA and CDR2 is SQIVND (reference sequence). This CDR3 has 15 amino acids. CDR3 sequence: CASSPYGTGGYEQYF. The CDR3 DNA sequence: TGTGCCAGTAGTCCGTACGGGACAGGGGGCTACGAGCAGTACTTC. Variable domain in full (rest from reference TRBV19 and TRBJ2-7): DGGITQSPKYLFRKEGQNVTLSCEQNLNHDAMYWYRQDPGQGLRLIYYSQIVNDFQKGDIAEGYSVSREKKESFPLTVTSAQKNPTAFYLCASSPYGTGGYEQYFGPGTRLTVT.

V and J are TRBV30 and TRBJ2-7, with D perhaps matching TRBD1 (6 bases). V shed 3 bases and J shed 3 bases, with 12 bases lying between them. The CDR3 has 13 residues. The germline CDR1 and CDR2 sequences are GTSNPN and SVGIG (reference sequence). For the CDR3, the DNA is TGTGCCTGGAGCCTTCGACAGGACTACGAGCAGTACTTC. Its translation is CAWSLRQDYEQYF.

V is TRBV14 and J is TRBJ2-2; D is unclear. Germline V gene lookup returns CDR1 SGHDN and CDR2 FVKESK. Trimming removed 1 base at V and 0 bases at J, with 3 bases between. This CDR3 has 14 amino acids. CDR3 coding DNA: TGTGCCAGCAGCCAAGCGGCGAACACCGGGGAGCTGTTTTTT. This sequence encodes CASSQAANTGELFF.

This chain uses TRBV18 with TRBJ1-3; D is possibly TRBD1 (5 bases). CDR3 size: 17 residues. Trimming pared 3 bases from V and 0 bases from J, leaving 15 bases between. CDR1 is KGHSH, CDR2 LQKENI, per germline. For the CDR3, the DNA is TGTGCCAGCTCACCTCAACAGGTTACGAGCTCTGGAAACACCATATATTTT. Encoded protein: CASSPQQVTSSGNTIYF. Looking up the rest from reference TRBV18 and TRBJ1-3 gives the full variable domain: NAGVMQNPRHLVRRRGQEARLRCSPMKGHSHVYWYRQLPEEGLKFMVYLQKENIIDESGMPKERFSAEFPKEGPSILRIQQVVRGDSAAYFCASSPQQVTSSGNTIYFGEGSWLTVV.

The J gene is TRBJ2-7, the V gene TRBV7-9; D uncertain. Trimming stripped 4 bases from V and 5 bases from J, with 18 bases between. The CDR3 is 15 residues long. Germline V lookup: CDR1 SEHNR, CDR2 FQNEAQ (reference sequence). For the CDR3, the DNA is TGTGCCAGCAGCTCTAGAGGCCAGATTTACGACGAGCAGTACTTC. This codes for CASSSRGQIYDEQYF.

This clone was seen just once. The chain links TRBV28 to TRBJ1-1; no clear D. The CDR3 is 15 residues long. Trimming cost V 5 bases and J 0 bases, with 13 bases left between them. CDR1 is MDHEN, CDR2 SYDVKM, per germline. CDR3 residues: CASSMTGILNTEAFF. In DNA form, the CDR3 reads TGTGCCAGCAGTATGACGGGGATACTGAACACTGAAGCTTTCTTT.

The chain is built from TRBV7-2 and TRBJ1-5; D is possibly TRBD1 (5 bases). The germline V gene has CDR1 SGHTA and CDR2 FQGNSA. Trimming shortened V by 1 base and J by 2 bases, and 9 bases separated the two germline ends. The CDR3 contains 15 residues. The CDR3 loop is CASSLGAGRNQPQHF. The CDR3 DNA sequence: TGTGCCAGCAGCTTAGGGGCGGGGCGCAATCAGCCCCAGCATTTT. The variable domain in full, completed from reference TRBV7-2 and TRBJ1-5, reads GAGVSQSPSNKVTEKGKDVELRCDPISGHTALYWYRQSLGQGLEFLIYFQGNSAPDKSGLPSDRFSAERTGGSVSTLTIQRTQQEDSAVYLCASSLGAGRNQPQHFGDGTRLSIL.

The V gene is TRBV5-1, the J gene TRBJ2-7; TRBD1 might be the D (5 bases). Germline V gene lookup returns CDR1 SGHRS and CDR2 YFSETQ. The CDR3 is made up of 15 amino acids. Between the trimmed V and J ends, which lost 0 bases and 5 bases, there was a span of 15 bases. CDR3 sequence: CASSLVSGPLNEQYF. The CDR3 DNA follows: TGCGCCAGCAGCTTGGTTTCAGGGCCATTGAACGAGCAGTACTTC.

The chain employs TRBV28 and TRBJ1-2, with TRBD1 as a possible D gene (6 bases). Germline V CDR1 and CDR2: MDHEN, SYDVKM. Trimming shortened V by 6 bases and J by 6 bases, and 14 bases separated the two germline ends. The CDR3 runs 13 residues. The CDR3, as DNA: TGTGCCAGCAGATCTCACGGGGGCAATGGCTACACCTTC. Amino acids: CASRSHGGNGYTF.

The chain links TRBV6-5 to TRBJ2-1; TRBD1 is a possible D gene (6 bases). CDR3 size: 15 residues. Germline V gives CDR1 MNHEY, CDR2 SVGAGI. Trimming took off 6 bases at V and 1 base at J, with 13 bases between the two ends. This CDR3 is CASSRDGTSYNEQFF. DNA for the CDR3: TGTGCCAGCAGCCGCGACGGGACATCCTACAATGAGCAGTTCTTC.

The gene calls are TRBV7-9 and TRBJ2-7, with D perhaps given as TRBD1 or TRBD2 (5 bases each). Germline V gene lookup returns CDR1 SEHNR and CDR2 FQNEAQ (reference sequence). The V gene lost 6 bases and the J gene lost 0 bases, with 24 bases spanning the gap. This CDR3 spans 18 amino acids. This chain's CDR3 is CASRPGPMIAFSSYEQYF. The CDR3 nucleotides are TGTGCCAGCAGGCCGGGACCGATGATTGCATTTAGCTCCTACGAGCAGTACTTC.

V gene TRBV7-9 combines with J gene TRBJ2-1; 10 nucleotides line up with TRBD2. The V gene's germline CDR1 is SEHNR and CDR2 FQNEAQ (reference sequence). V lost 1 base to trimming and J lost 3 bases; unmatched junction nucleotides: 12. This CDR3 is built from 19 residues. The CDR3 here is CASSLGASGGSRIYNEQFF. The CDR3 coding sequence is TGTGCCAGCAGCTTAGGGGCTAGCGGGGGTTCTCGTATCTACAATGAGCAGTTCTTC. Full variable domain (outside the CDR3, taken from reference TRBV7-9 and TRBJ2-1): DTGVSQNPRHKITKRGQNVTFRCDPISEHNRLYWYRQTLGQGPEFLTYFQNEAQLEKSRLLSDRFSAERPKGSFSTLEIQRTEQGDSAMYLCASSLGASGGSRIYNEQFFGPGTRLTVL.